The clone carrying this T cell receptor (beta chain) was seen at least ten times. Extracted RNA was reverse transcribed into cDNA, the sequencing template. Profiling relied on immunoSEQ multiplex PCR, and the TCRdb table lists in-frame clones only, not all of them. Here the sample spans more than 200,000 clones, roughly two fifths being singletons. The treatment denotes: oral pan-JAK inhibitor, 5-10 mg twice daily. Lesional scalp punch biopsies and peripheral blood came from alopecia areata patients. This entry belongs to a study of CD8+ T cells in alopecia areata. The CDR3 has 13 amino acids. Per the germline V gene, CDR1 is SGDLS and CDR2 is YYNGEE. The V end was cut by 7 bases, the J end by 0 bases, with 8 bases between.

The sample consisted of CD4+ T cells sorted from blood, taken around week 37, from a patient treated with tofacitinib. The gene calls are TRBV9 and TRBJ1-3; the D is unclear. The TCR comes from a human donor with alopecia areata. CDR3 in amino acids: CASAGFSGNTIYF. Here the CDR3 DNA reads TGTGCCAGCGCCGGTTTCTCTGGAAACACCATATATTTT.